These 26 T cell receptor beta chains share one sample of origin, sequenced in a study of CD8 T cells in Susac syndrome. Reverse transcription of 0.5 to 1 ug RNA used random hexamers. TCRdb re-called the immunoSEQ multiplex PCR reads through MiXCR, storing one row per CDR3 protein. The repertoire holds about 400,000 distinct CDR3 sequences, with more than 70% as singletons. Source material: CD8+ T cells from PBMCs. These receptors originate from a human donor with multiple sclerosis.

V and J are TRBV20-1 and TRBJ1-5; tentative D call: TRBD1 (5 bases). The germline V gene has CDR1 DFQATT and CDR2 SNEGSKA (reference sequence). The length of the CDR3 is 15 residues. V was pared by 5 bases and J by 6 bases, with 20 bases between. The CDR3 protein is CSAGGAGSLVQPQHF. The CDR3 DNA reads as TGCAGTGCTGGGGGAGCAGGGTCTCTCGTTCAGCCCCAGCATTTT.

The chain uses TRBV19 and TRBJ2-3; unclear D gene. The CDR3 is 14 residues long. CDR1 and CDR2 (germline): LNHDA, SQIVND (reference sequence). With 11 bases removed from V and 2 bases from J, the gap between germline ends came to 17 bases. The CDR3 reads CAARGVRYTDTQYF. CDR3 DNA: TGTGCCGCGCGAGGCGTACGATACACAGATACGCAGTATTTT. Full variable domain (remainder filled in from reference TRBV19 and TRBJ2-3): DGGITQSPKYLFRKEGQNVTLSCEQNLNHDAMYWYRQDPGQGLRLIYYSQIVNDFQKGDIAEGYSVSREKKESFPLTVTSAQKNPTAFYLCAARGVRYTDTQYFGPGTRLTVL.

CDR3 loop: CSARPRYNEQFF. The CDR3 region has the DNA TGCAGTGCTAGGCCCCGTTACAATGAGCAGTTCTTC. V usage is TRBV20-1 and J usage is TRBJ2-1; D uncertain. Germline V gene lookup returns CDR1 DFQATT and CDR2 SNEGSKA (reference sequence). There are 12 residues in the CDR3. The germline V and J ends were trimmed by 3 bases and 4 bases, with 7 bases remaining between them.

The chain is built from TRBV7-3 and TRBJ2-1, with D possibly called TRBD1 or TRBD2 (5 bases each). Trimming took off 5 bases at V and 9 bases at J, with 32 bases between the two ends. CDR1 and CDR2 (germline): SGHTA, FQGTGA. The CDR3 sequence is 19 residues long. CDR3 residues: CASSPGLGLGTLYPGEQFF. In nucleotides, the CDR3 is TGTGCCAGCAGCCCTGGCCTGGGGCTCGGGACCCTTTACCCTGGTGAGCAGTTCTTC.

This CDR3 is CASSGLAGLDLNPLITSYNEQFF. CDR3 nucleotides: TGTGCCAGCAGCGGCCTAGCGGGCCTCGACTTAAACCCCTTAATTACCTCCTACAATGAGCAGTTCTTC. The chain links TRBV9 to TRBJ2-1; 8 bases map to TRBD2. V was clipped by 3 bases and J by 0 bases; unmatched bases: 26. The germline V gene has CDR1 SGDLS and CDR2 YYNGEE. The CDR3 extends over 23 amino acids.

The chain uses TRBV30 and TRBJ2-7; 7 positions match TRBD1. CDR3 length equals 13 residues. The trim removed 5 bases at V and 0 bases at J, leaving 4 bases unmatched. Germline lookup yields CDR1 GTSNPN and CDR2 SVGIG (reference sequence). This CDR3 reads CAWGTESSYEQYF. In nucleotides, the CDR3 is TGTGCCTGGGGGACAGAGAGCTCCTACGAGCAGTACTTC.

The chain is built from TRBV27 and TRBJ2-1; 11 bases match TRBD1. This CDR3 has 15 residues. Germline V gene data show CDR1 as MNHEY and CDR2 as SMNVEV (reference sequence). V lost 6 bases to trimming and J lost 8 bases; unmatched junction nucleotides: 9. The CDR3 DNA is TGTGCCAGCAGCCTTGGGACAGGGGGAATCGATGAGCAGTTCTTC. This sequence encodes CASSLGTGGIDEQFF.

The V gene is TRBV29-1, the J gene TRBJ2-7; 7 positions agree with TRBD1. Germline lookup yields CDR1 SQVTM and CDR2 ANQGSEA. The CDR3 extends over 13 amino acids. Germline trimming cut 1 base from V and 4 bases from J; bases unmatched to any gene: 4. The CDR3 DNA reads as TGCAGCGTTGAAGTAAGGGGGCTATACGAGCAGTACTTC. The encoded protein is CSVEVRGLYEQYF.

The CDR3 is CASSSLGLRDEQYF. Here the CDR3 DNA reads TGTGCCAGCAGCTCCCTGGGGCTTAGGGACGAGCAGTACTTC. This chain uses TRBV7-9 with TRBJ2-7; TRBD1 might be the D (5 bases). The CDR3 is 14 amino acids. Trimming stripped 4 bases from V and 5 bases from J, with 15 bases between. Germline CDR1 reads SEHNR; CDR2 reads FQNEAQ (reference sequence).

The sample holds one count of this clonotype. The chain carries TRBV5-1 and TRBJ1-3, with TRBD1 identical over 7 bases. Germline V gives CDR1 SGHRS, CDR2 YFSETQ. V lost 4 bases and J lost 2; bases outside the gene matches: 6. The CDR3 runs 15 residues. The CDR3 DNA reads TGCGCCAGCAGCCAGGGGACAGAGACTGGAAACACCATATATTTT. Residues: CASSQGTETGNTIYF.

A single count supports this clonotype. At one boundary the junction diverges from the germline segment, which might be a read error. The chain employs TRBV28 and TRBJ2-3, with 7 bases lining up with TRBD1. Germline V gene sequence: CDR1 MDHEN, CDR2 SYDVKM. This CDR3 has 17 amino acids. The CDR3 DNA follows: TGTGCCAGCAGTCTATGGACCGGGACAGTAAGCACAGATACGCAGTATTTT. It is translated as CASSLWTGTVSTDTQYF.

V usage is TRBV27 and J usage is TRBJ1-1; no reliable D call. Germline CDR1 is MNHEY and CDR2 is SMNVEV (reference sequence). This CDR3 is built from 14 residues. Trimming cost V 2 bases and J 4 bases, with 11 bases left between them. CDR3 sequence reads: CASSLVGFGTEAFF. DNA of the CDR3: TGTGCCAGCAGTTTAGTGGGTTTCGGCACTGAAGCTTTCTTT.

This clonotype appeared a single time. The chain recombines TRBV4-1 with TRBJ1-5; D unresolved. V shed 1 base and J shed 5 bases, with 15 bases lying between them. There are 16 residues in the CDR3. Germline lookup yields CDR1 MGHRA and CDR2 YSYEKL. CDR3 in DNA: TGCGCCAGCAGCCAAGTCCCGGACGGATATTATCAGCCCCAGCATTTT. Translated, it gives CASSQVPDGYYQPQHF.

This chain links TRBV29-1 with TRBJ1-2, with 12 bases lining up with TRBD1. The CDR3 covers 13 residues. CDR1 SQVTM and CDR2 ANQGSEA come from the germline V gene. V was clipped by 6 bases and J by 5 bases; unmatched bases: 4. The DNA for the CDR3 is TGCAGCGTGGGACAGGGGGCCCTTTATGGCTACACCTTC. Its protein product is CSVGQGALYGYTF.

This clonotype was counted between two and nine times. The V call is TRBV7-9, the J call TRBJ1-6; TRBD1 agrees at 10 bases. The germline V gene encodes CDR1 SEHNR and CDR2 FQNEAQ (reference sequence). V lost 5 bases to trimming and J lost 11 bases; unmatched junction nucleotides: 12. This CDR3 has 16 residues. As DNA, the CDR3 is TGTGCCAGCAGCCAGACAGGGGGCGAGTTTCCGCCACCCCTCCACTTT. Protein product: CASSQTGGEFPPPLHF. The whole variable domain, filled in from reference TRBV7-9 and TRBJ1-6, reads DTGVSQNPRHKITKRGQNVTFRCDPISEHNRLYWYRQTLGQGPEFLTYFQNEAQLEKSRLLSDRFSAERPKGSFSTLEIQRTEQGDSAMYLCASSQTGGEFPPPLHFGNGTRLTVT.

V and J are TRBV2 and TRBJ1-4; D is perhaps TRBD1 (6 bases). Germline CDR1 reads SNHLY; CDR2 reads FYNNEI. The CDR3 loop spans 14 amino acids. Trimming removed 2 bases from V and 2 bases from J, with 6 bases in between. CDR3 coding DNA: TGTGCCAGCAGTGAACAGGGGACTAATGAAAAACTGTTTTTT. It specifies CASSEQGTNEKLFF.

This clonotype appeared once. The chain employs TRBV12-3 or TRBV12-4 and TRBJ2-5; D unclear. Trimming removed 4 bases at V and 2 bases at J, with 11 bases between. The CDR3 totals 14 residues. CDR3 in DNA: TGTGCCAGCAGTTATCCAGCACCACAAGAGACCCAGTACTTC. Its translation: CASSYPAPQETQYF.

The chain links TRBV14 to TRBJ2-7; TRBD2 is a possible D gene (5 bases). Germline loops: CDR1 SGHDN, CDR2 FVKESK. Trimming removed 4 bases at V and 3 bases at J, with 10 bases between. This CDR3 is built from 13 residues. As DNA, the CDR3 is TGTGCCAGCAGCCCGGACTGGTTCTACGAGCAGTACTTC. Protein sequence: CASSPDWFYEQYF.

The chain has TRBV12-5 and TRBJ1-2; D not resolved. Germline loops: CDR1 LGHNT, CDR2 FRNRAP. Between the trimmed V and J ends, which lost 5 bases and 0 bases, there was a span of 4 bases. The length of the CDR3 is 12 residues. Written as DNA, the CDR3 is TGTGCTAGTGGTCCGTCTAACTATGGCTACACCTTC. Its translation: CASGPSNYGYTF.

V usage is TRBV2 and J usage is TRBJ1-5; 8 nucleotides match TRBD1. This CDR3 is built from 15 residues. Germline V lookup: CDR1 SNHLY, CDR2 FYNNEI. Losses at the gene ends were 5 bases for V and 5 bases for J; bases not matched to a gene: 8. CDR3 in DNA: TGTGCCAGCAGTCCATGGGGCAGGGGGCATCAGCCCCAGCATTTT. Translation: CASSPWGRGHQPQHF.

The sample holds a few counts of this clonotype. This chain uses TRBV12-3 or TRBV12-4 with TRBJ2-5; unclear D gene. V shed 8 bases and J shed 4 bases, with 8 bases lying between them. The CDR3 is made up of 11 amino acids. The CDR3 bases are TGTGCCAGCCGGGTCTCAGAGACCCAGTACTTC. The encoded protein is CASRVSETQYF.

About this clonotype: The junction departs from the called germline gene at one end, perhaps through a read error. The chain employs TRBV12-3 or TRBV12-4 and TRBJ2-7; 9 nucleotides line up with TRBD1. This CDR3 region has 11 residues. The CDR3 reads CASSLGAGQGF. The CDR3, as DNA: TGTGCCAGCAGTTTAGGAGCGGGACAGGGATTC.

This chain joins TRBV5-6 and TRBJ2-1; maybe TRBD2 (5 bases). The CDR3 totals 15 residues. Germline V lookup: CDR1 SGHDT, CDR2 YYEEEE. Trimming took 6 bases from V and 10 from J, leaving 23 bases between them. CDR3: CASIFLVRGIGEQFF. Written as DNA, the CDR3 is TGTGCCAGCATCTTCTTGGTCCGGGGAATCGGGGAGCAGTTCTTC.

This rearrangement joins TRBV4-1 to TRBJ1-1; tentatively, D is TRBD1 (5 bases). The CDR3 spans 15 residues. Germline-derived CDR1 and CDR2 are MGHRA and YSYEKL. Trimming cost V 0 bases and J 3 bases, with 11 bases left between them. The CDR3 is CASSQEPGTDTEAFF. CDR3 coding DNA: TGCGCCAGCAGCCAAGAACCGGGGACCGACACTGAAGCTTTCTTT.

This chain's CDR3 is CASTFLANRTAYEQYF. The CDR3 nucleotides are TGTGCCAGCACCTTTTTGGCAAACAGGACAGCCTACGAGCAGTACTTC. The gene calls are TRBV12-3 or TRBV12-4 and TRBJ2-7; the D gene is possibly TRBD1 (6 bases). V was cut by 7 bases and J by 2 bases, with 21 bases left in between. The CDR3 covers 16 residues.

The chain employs TRBV7-9 and TRBJ2-7, with a weak D call TRBD2 (6 bases). The CDR3 runs to 13 residues. Germline CDR1 reads SEHNR; CDR2 reads FQNEAQ (reference sequence). V was shortened by 3 bases and J by 7 bases, with 13 bases between the two germline ends. CDR3 loop: CASSFPGTWEQYF. CDR3 sequence (DNA): TGTGCCAGCAGCTTTCCCGGGACTTGGGAGCAGTACTTC.